The T cell receptor beta chain described here comes from a study of metastatic and nonmetastatic thyroid tumors. The CDR3 covers 13 residues. V dropped 6 bases and J dropped 3 bases, with 12 bases sitting between them. CDR1 is MNHNS, CDR2 SASEGT, per germline. Each patient went into thyroid surgery without having received any treatment. In the original workflow: Clinicopathological groups of papillary thyroid cancer showed CDR3 differences that were used to build a distant-metastasis classifier. Using MiXCR, TCRdb re-called clones from the PCR reads. The V and J calls come from TCRdb's annotation, not from the publication. The sample holds under 40,000 clones; around a sixth are singletons and the top ten take just under 7%.

This chain joins TRBV6-1 and TRBJ2-7; no firm D call. This TCR was recovered from a female donor with papillary thyroid cancer or a benign thyroid nodule (not recorded which). Some clones in this sample may be carry-over from other donors' samples. The sequencing sample was made of blood. CDR3 DNA: TGTGCCAGCAGACTTGGGTACAACTACGAGCAGTACTTC. It codes for CASRLGYNYEQYF.